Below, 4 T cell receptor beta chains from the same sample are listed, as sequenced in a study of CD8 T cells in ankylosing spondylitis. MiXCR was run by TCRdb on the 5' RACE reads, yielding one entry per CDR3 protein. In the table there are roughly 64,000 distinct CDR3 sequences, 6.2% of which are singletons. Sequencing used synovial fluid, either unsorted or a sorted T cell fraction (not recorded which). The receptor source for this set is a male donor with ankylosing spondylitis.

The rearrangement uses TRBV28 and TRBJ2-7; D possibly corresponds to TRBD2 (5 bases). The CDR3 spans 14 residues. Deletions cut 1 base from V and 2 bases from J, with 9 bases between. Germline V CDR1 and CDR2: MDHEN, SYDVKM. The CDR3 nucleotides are TGTGCCAGCAGTTTATCCCTAGCAGCCTACGAGCAGTACTTC. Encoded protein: CASSLSLAAYEQYF.

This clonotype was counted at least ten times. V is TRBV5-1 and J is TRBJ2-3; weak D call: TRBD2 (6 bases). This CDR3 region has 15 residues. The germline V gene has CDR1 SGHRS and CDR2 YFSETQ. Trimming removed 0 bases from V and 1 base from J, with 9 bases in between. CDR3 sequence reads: CASSLELARTDTQYF. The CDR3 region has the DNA TGCGCCAGCAGCTTGGAACTAGCACGCACAGATACGCAGTATTTT.

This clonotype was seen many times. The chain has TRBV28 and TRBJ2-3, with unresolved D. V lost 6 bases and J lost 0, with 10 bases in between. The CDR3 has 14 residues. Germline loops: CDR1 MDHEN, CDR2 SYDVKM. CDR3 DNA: TGTGCCAGCAGCCCCCCGGGCAGCACAGATACGCAGTATTTT. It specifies CASSPPGSTDTQYF.

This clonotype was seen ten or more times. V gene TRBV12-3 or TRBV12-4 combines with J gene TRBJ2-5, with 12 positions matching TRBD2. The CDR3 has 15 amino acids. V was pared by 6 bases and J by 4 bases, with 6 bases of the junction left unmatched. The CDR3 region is CASSPGTSGLETQYF. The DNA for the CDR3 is TGTGCCAGCAGCCCCGGGACTAGCGGGTTAGAGACCCAGTACTTC.